The clone carrying this T cell receptor (beta chain) was detected only once. Reverse transcription of 0.5 to 1 ug RNA was performed with random hexamers. TCRdb itself ran the immunoSEQ multiplex PCR reads through MiXCR, one entry per CDR3 protein. The sample consists of roughly 330,000 distinct CDR3 sequences, just over 90% of them appearing once. This specimen comes from a study of CD8 T cells in Susac syndrome. Negative magnetic isolation gave CD8+ and CD4+ cells; FACS enriched CD8+ TEMRA. V gave up 6 bases and J gave up 4 bases; unmatched junction bases: 7. CDR1 is SGHRS, CDR2 YFSETQ, per germline. CDR3 length equals 13 residues.

The chain employs TRBV5-1 and TRBJ2-7; the match to TRBD1 covers 7 bases. This TCR derives from a human donor with multiple sclerosis. The specimen sequenced was CD4+ T cells from PBMCs. The CDR3 protein is CASNRDRAYEQYF. CDR3 in DNA: TGCGCCAGCAACCGAGACAGGGCGTACGAGCAGTACTTC.